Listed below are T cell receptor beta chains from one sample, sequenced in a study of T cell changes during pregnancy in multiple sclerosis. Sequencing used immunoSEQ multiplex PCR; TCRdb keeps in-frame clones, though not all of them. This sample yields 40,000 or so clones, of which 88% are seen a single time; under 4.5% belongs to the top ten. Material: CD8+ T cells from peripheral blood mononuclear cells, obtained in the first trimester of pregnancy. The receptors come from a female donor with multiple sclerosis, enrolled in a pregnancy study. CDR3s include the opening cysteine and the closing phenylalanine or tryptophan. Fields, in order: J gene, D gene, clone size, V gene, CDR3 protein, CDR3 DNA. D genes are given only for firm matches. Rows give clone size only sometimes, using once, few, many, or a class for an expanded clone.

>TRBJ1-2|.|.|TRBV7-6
CASSLDGDSHVNYGYTF
TGTGCCAGCAGCCTCGACGGCGACAGCCATGTTAACTATGGCTACACCTTC
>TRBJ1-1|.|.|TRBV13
CASSLGRSNTEAFF
TGTGCCAGCAGCTTGGGGCGGTCGAACACTGAAGCTTTCTTT
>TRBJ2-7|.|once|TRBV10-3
CAISYRQSAYEQYF
TGTGCCATCAGCTACAGACAGTCCGCATACGAGCAGTACTTC
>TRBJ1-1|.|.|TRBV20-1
CSGGGAEAFF
TGCAGTGGGGGAGGTGCTGAAGCTTTCTTT
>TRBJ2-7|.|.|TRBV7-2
CASSSSDRFHEQYF
TGTGCCAGCAGCTCCTCCGACAGGTTCCACGAGCAGTACTTC
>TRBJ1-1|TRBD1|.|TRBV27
CASRPTGLGTEAFF
TGTGCCAGCAGGCCGACAGGGCTTGGGACTGAAGCTTTCTTT
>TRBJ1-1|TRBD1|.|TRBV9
CASSGGTGARVGEAFF
TGTGCCAGCAGCGGAGGGACAGGGGCGCGGGTAGGTGAAGCTTTCTTT
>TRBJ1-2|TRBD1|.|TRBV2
CAIPMDRPHGYTF
TGTGCCATTCCGATGGACAGGCCTCATGGCTACACCTTC
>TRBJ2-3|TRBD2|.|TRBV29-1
CSVLTSGEMQYF
TGCAGCGTCTTGACTAGCGGGGAGATGCAGTATTTT
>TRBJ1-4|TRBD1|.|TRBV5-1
CASSRTGGPNEKLFF
TGCGCCAGCAGTCGGACAGGGGGGCCTAATGAAAAACTGTTTTTT
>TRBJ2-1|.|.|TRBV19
CASSTGGYNEQFF
TGTGCCAGTAGTACTGGGGGGTACAATGAGCAGTTCTTC
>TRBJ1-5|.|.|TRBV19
CASSICQVCGNQPQHF
TGTGCCAGTAGTATCTGTCAGGTATGTGGCAATCAGCCCCAGCATTTT
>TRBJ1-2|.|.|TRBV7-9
CASSLGGAADGYTF
TGTGCCAGCAGCTTGGGGGGGGCAGCGGATGGCTACACCTTC
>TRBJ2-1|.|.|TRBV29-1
CSVERGGEVLYNEQFF
TGCAGCGTTGAGAGGGGGGGCGAAGTGCTTTACAATGAGCAGTTCTTC
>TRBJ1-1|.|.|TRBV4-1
CASSQVKGPIEAFF
TGCGCCAGCAGCCAAGTTAAGGGGCCGATTGAAGCTTTCTTT